The rows below give T cell receptor beta chains drawn from one sample of a study of lymphopenia after photon versus proton radiotherapy. The protocol was immunoSEQ multiplex PCR, while the TCRdb copy is restricted to in-frame clones and leaves out a portion. The table shows roughly 5,000 clones, with about nine tenths occurring only once. This specimen was peripheral blood, taken from a patient treated with photon-based radiotherapy. The origin of the receptors is an older man with cholangiocarcinoma. The CDR3 runs from the conserved cysteine through the conserved F or W. The D gene is left open where the match is weak. The size field is filled for only some rows; it gives once, few, many or a size class.

>NA|TRBV7-9|TRBJ2-3|TRBD2
CASRPSGGAADTQYF
TGTGCCAGCAGACCTAGCGGGGGAGCGGCAGATACGCAGTATTTT
>NA|TRBV2|TRBJ1-1|NA
CASSVAGTMNTEAFF
TGTGCCAGCAGTGTTGCGGGAACGATGAACACTGAAGCTTTCTTT
>NA|TRBV28|TRBJ2-7|NA
CASSLWGDSYEQYF
TGTGCCAGCAGTTTGTGGGGAGACTCCTACGAGCAGTACTTC
>NA|TRBV14|TRBJ2-1|NA
CASSPTRGGGAYNEQFF
TGTGCCAGCAGCCCTACTAGGGGAGGGGGCGCCTACAATGAGCAGTTCTTC
>NA|TRBV28|TRBJ2-7|NA
CASTLGTLGEQYF
TGTGCCAGCACCCTGGGGACATTAGGCGAGCAGTACTTC
>NA|TRBV19|TRBJ2-4|TRBD1
CASTAGQVKNIQYF
TGTGCCAGTACCGCGGGACAGGTGAAAAACATTCAGTACTTC
>NA|TRBV9|TRBJ1-1|TRBD1
CASSPIGQGVSAFF
TGTGCCAGCAGCCCTATCGGACAGGGGGTTTCGGCTTTCTTT
>NA|TRBV9|TRBJ2-7|TRBD2
CASSVIGLAGAEQYF
TGTGCCAGCAGCGTTATCGGACTAGCGGGGGCCGAGCAGTACTTC
>NA|TRBV28|TRBJ1-2|TRBD1
CASSSGTGGKGYGYTF
TGTGCCAGCAGCTCCGGGACAGGGGGCAAGGGCTATGGCTACACCTTC
>NA|TRBV13|TRBJ1-2|TRBD1
CASSATIRGLYGYTF
TGTGCCAGCAGCGCAACCATAAGGGGGCTATATGGCTACACCTTC
>NA|TRBV2|TRBJ2-7|NA
CASNLRGGEQYF
TGTGCCAGCAATTTAAGGGGGGGTGAGCAGTACTTC
>NA|TRBV5-1|TRBJ2-5|TRBD2
CASSLGTRTSGSRETQYF
TGCGCCAGCAGCTTGGGGACTAGGACTAGCGGTTCACGAGAGACCCAGTACTTC
>NA|TRBV29-1|TRBJ2-5|TRBD2
CSVQGLAGGSGTQYF
TGCAGCGTGCAAGGGCTAGCGGGGGGTAGTGGGACCCAGTACTTC
>NA|TRBV5-5|TRBJ2-5|NA
CASSGLTGSGETQYF
TGTGCCAGCAGCGGATTGACAGGATCTGGGGAGACCCAGTACTTC
>large|TRBV7-9|TRBJ1-5|NA
CASSLTSSGDQPQHF
TGTGCCAGCAGCTTAACAAGCTCGGGGGATCAGCCCCAGCATTTT
>NA|TRBV9|TRBJ2-5|NA
CASSAGPGRETQYF
TGTGCCAGCAGCGCCGGACCAGGGCGGGAGACCCAGTACTTC
>NA|TRBV4-1|TRBJ1-4|NA
CASSQGPVGSVKLFF
TGCGCCAGCAGCCAAGGGCCAGTGGGGTCCGTAAAACTGTTTTTT
>NA|TRBV5-6|TRBJ2-1|NA
CASSSKVRQGSYNEQFF
TGTGCCAGCAGCTCAAAAGTACGGCAGGGCTCCTACAATGAGCAGTTCTTC
>NA|TRBV2|TRBJ2-7|TRBD2
CASSAPGLAGGSSYEQYF
TGTGCCAGCAGTGCCCCGGGACTAGCGGGGGGATCTTCCTACGAGCAGTACTTC
>few|TRBV6-5|TRBJ1-4|NA
CASSYSAGRGRVFF
TGTGCCAGCAGTTACTCGGCAGGGCGGGGAAGGGTGTTTTTT
>NA|TRBV5-1|TRBJ1-1|NA
CASGPLMNTEAFF
TGCGCCAGCGGGCCCCTCATGAACACTGAAGCTTTCTTT
>NA|TRBV18|TRBJ2-3|TRBD2
CASSPLAGGRTDTQYF
TGTGCCAGCTCGCCCCTAGCGGGGGGTCGCACAGATACGCAGTATTTT
>NA|TRBV2|TRBJ1-4|NA
CASSEQGWSEKLFF
TGTGCCAGCAGTGAGCAGGGATGGAGTGAAAAACTGTTTTTT
>NA|TRBV21-1|TRBJ1-2|NA
CASSEVQGVVNYGYTF
TGTGCCAGCAGCGAAGTACAGGGGGTAGTCAACTATGGCTACACCTTC
>few|TRBV9|TRBJ2-3|TRBD1
CASSVEGGQGTDTQYF
TGTGCCAGCAGCGTAGAGGGGGGACAGGGGACAGATACGCAGTATTTT
>once|TRBV19|TRBJ2-3|TRBD1
CASSPGQGRGTDTQYF
TGTGCCAGTAGCCCGGGACAGGGGCGAGGCACAGATACGCAGTATTTT
>NA|TRBV27|TRBJ1-1|TRBD1
CASRGQSMNTEAFF
TGTGCCAGCCGGGGACAGAGTATGAACACTGAAGCTTTCTTT
>NA|TRBV10-3|TRBJ2-3|NA
CAISVERDTQYF
TGTGCCATCAGTGTTGAGCGGGATACGCAGTATTTT